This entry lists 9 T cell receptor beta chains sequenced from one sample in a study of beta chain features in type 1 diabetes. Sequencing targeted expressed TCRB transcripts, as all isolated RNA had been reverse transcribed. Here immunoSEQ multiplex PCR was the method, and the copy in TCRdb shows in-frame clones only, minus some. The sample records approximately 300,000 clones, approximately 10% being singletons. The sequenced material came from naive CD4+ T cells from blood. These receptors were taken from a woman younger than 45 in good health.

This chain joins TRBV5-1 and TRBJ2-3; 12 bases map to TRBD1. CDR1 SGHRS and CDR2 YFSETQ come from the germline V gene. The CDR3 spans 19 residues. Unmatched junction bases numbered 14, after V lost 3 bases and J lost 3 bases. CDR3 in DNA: TGCGCCAGCAGCTCCGCAGGGACAGGGGGCGAATTGAGTACAGATACGCAGTATTTT. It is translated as CASSSAGTGGELSTDTQYF.

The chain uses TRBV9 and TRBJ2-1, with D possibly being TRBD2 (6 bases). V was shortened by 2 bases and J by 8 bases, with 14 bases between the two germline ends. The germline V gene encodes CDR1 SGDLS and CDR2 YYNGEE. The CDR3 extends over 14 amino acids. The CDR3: CASSVVPGADEQFF. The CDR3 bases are TGTGCCAGCAGCGTCGTTCCGGGAGCGGATGAGCAGTTCTTC.

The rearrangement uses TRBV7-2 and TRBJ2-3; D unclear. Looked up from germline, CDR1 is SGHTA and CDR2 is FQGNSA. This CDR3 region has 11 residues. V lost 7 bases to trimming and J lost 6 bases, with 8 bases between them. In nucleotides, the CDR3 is TGTGCCAGCACCTCTCTCGATACGCAGTATTTT. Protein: CASTSLDTQYF.

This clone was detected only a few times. CDR3 sequence (DNA): TGTGCCTGGAGTTCACTAGCGGGGGTGGGGAATGAGCAGTTCTTC. Translation gives CAWSSLAGVGNEQFF. The chain employs TRBV30 and TRBJ2-1; 11 bases agree with TRBD2. Unmatched junction bases numbered 7, after V lost 2 bases and J lost 7 bases. Germline loops: CDR1 GTSNPN, CDR2 SVGIG (reference sequence). The length of the CDR3 is 15 residues.

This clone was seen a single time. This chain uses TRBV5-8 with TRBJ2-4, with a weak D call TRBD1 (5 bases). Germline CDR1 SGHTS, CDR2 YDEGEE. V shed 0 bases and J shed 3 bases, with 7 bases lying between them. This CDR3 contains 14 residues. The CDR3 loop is CASSLVRGKNIQYF. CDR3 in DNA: TGTGCCAGCAGCTTGGTTAGGGGCAAAAACATTCAGTACTTC.

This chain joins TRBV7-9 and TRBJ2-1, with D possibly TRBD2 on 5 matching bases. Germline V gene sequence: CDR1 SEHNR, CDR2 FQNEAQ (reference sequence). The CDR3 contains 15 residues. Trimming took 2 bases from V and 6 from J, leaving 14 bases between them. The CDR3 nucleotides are TGTGCCAGCAGCTTAAACCTCGGACTGGGCAATGAGCAGTTCTTC. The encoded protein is CASSLNLGLGNEQFF.

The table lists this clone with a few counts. In DNA form, the CDR3 reads TGTGCCAGCAGACTCGAGGGGGCTAACACCGGGGAGCTGTTTTTT. It specifies CASRLEGANTGELFF. V gene TRBV6-6 combines with J gene TRBJ2-2; TRBD1 agrees at 7 bases. The CDR3 covers 15 residues. V lost 6 bases and J lost 2; bases outside the gene matches: 6. The V gene's germline CDR1 is MNHNY and CDR2 SVGAGI (reference sequence).

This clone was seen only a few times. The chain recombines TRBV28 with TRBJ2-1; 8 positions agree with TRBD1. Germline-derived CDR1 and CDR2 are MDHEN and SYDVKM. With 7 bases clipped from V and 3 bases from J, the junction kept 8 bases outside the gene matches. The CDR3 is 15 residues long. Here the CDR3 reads CASMWSQGVYNEQFF. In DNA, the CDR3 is TGTGCCAGCATGTGGTCACAGGGGGTCTACAATGAGCAGTTCTTC.

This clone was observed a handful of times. Written as DNA, the CDR3 is TGTGCCAGCAGCCAAGAGGGCGTGGGCTCGGCGAACACCGGGGAGCTGTTTTTT. Translating gives CASSQEGVGSANTGELFF. The V and J genes are TRBV4-2 and TRBJ2-2; D remains ambiguous. Trimming took 0 bases from V and 0 from J, leaving 14 bases between them. CDR3 length equals 18 residues. The germline CDR1 and CDR2 sequences are LGHNA and YNFKEQ.